One T cell receptor beta chain is described in this entry. The data stem from a study of blood T cell repertoires in COVID-19. Study context: The analysed material was cDNA or gDNA that came from T cells, B-cell-depleted T cells, or PBMCs.

The CDR3 sequence is 15 residues long. CDR1 SGHNT and CDR2 YYREEE come from the germline V gene (reference sequence). After removal of 4 bases from V and 4 bases from J, the junction contained 7 bases not matched to a gene. The data were produced by immunoSEQ multiplex PCR, yet TCRdb's version contains in-frame clones alone and is incomplete. The sample lists 130,000 or so clones, approximately 87% occurring once. Sample: peripheral blood. The clonotype comes from a woman between 45 and 60 years old with acute or convalescent COVID-19. The rearrangement uses TRBV5-4 and TRBJ2-2; 7 bases agree with TRBD2. The CDR3 region is CASSLSGVPTGELFF. Written as DNA, the CDR3 is TGTGCCAGCAGCCTAAGCGGGGTTCCCACCGGGGAGCTGTTTTTT.